The clone carrying this T cell receptor beta chain has only one observation. The antigen is not known. These data belong to a study of T cell responses to AZD1222 COVID-19 vaccine. Study observations and caveats: Across spike, vaccine-associated CD4 TCRs were found, dominant at 160-218 and 743-854. The donors showed a predominance of white British ancestry and of females, with possible underestimation of clonal diversity.

The ends were cut back, 7 bases at V and 3 bases at J, with 22 bases in the middle. CDR3 length equals 16 residues. The germline V gene encodes CDR1 SGDLS and CDR2 YYNGEE. Some clones are missing from TCRdb's copy, which holds only in-frame ones; the method was immunoSEQ multiplex PCR. The sample holds roughly 120,000 clones, 91% seen once. Sequences were derived from peripheral blood, sampled on day 0 of AZD1222 vaccination. The clonotype was recovered from an adult in good health. The chain combines TRBV9 with TRBJ1-1, with D perhaps TRBD1 (5 bases). The CDR3 nucleotides are TGTGCCAGCTCCCGGGGTACAGGAGATGTTTACACTGAAGCTTTCTTT. Its protein is CASSRGTGDVYTEAFF.